A single sample gave rise to the 21 T cell receptor beta chains below, sequenced in a study of beta chain features in type 1 diabetes. Isolated RNA was reverse transcribed in full, so expressed TCRB transcripts were sequenced. The assay was immunoSEQ multiplex PCR, and TCRdb's table has in-frame clones only and misses some. The sample includes fewer than 550,000 clones, roughly 10% of them seen just once. The sequenced sample was naive CD4+ T cells from blood. The receptors were sampled from a woman under 30 in good health.

V is TRBV2 and J is TRBJ1-5; no reliable D call. V shed 3 bases and J shed 12 bases, with 9 bases lying between them. CDR3 size: 11 residues. Germline CDR1 reads SNHLY; CDR2 reads FYNNEI. CDR3 in amino acids: CASSDAGVQHF. CDR3 bases: TGTGCCAGCAGTGACGCGGGTGTCCAGCATTTT.

The J gene is TRBJ2-1, the V gene TRBV7-3; 10 bases are shared with TRBD1. CDR1 and CDR2 (germline): SGHTA, FQGTGA. Trimming at V came to 2 bases and at J to 5 bases, leaving 3 bases not matched to a gene. This CDR3 comprises 15 residues. The CDR3 DNA reads TGTGCCAGCAGCTTAGGACAGGGGGTGAACAATGAGCAGTTCTTC. As protein: CASSLGQGVNNEQFF.

The chain joins TRBV4-1 to TRBJ2-6; TRBD1 matches at 7 bases. CDR1 and CDR2 (germline): MGHRA, YSYEKL. V shed 1 base, J shed 1 base, and the junction held 4 bases outside the gene matches. CDR3 length: 17 amino acids. The DNA of the CDR3 is TGCGCCAGCAGCCAAGGTCGCAGGGGGTCTGGGGCCAACGTCCTGACTTTC. Translation gives CASSQGRRGSGANVLTF.

V usage is TRBV7-9 and J usage is TRBJ2-1; TRBD2 agrees at 13 bases. CDR3 length equals 16 residues. Germline-derived CDR1 and CDR2 are SEHNR and FQNEAQ (reference sequence). V was clipped by 3 bases and J by 9 bases; unmatched bases: 8. CDR3 region: CASSFLLAGGPSEQFF. Here the CDR3 DNA reads TGTGCCAGCAGCTTCTTACTAGCGGGAGGGCCGAGTGAGCAGTTCTTC.

A few counts support this clone. The CDR3 is CASSLGPRITEAFF. CDR3 nucleotides: TGTGCCAGCAGCTTAGGCCCCCGAATCACTGAAGCTTTCTTT. This chain uses TRBV7-9 with TRBJ1-1; no definite D call. The ends were cut back, 1 base at V and 4 bases at J, with 10 bases in the middle. The CDR3 length is 14 residues. CDR1 is SEHNR and CDR2 is FQNEAQ in the germline V gene (reference sequence).

V is TRBV5-6 and J is TRBJ2-2; 10 positions agree with TRBD1. Germline values: CDR1 SGHDT, CDR2 YYEEEE. The CDR3 runs to 16 residues. V shed 0 bases, J shed 3 bases, and the junction held 2 bases outside the gene matches. The CDR3 nucleotides read TGTGCCAGCAGCTTGGACGGGACAGGGGACACCGGGGAGCTGTTTTTT. It is translated as CASSLDGTGDTGELFF. The whole variable domain, remainder taken from reference TRBV5-6 and TRBJ2-2, is DAGVTQSPTHLIKTRGQQVTLRCSPKSGHDTVSWYQQALGQGPQFIFQYYEEEERQRGNFPDRFSGHQFPNYSSELNVNALLLGDSALYLCASSLDGTGDTGELFFGEGSRLTVL.

The J gene is TRBJ2-7, the V gene TRBV25-1, with 11 positions matching TRBD1. The CDR3 is 15 residues long. Trimming cost V 3 bases and J 3 bases; bases outside gene matches: 4. Germline V gives CDR1 MGHDK, CDR2 SYGVNS. Written as DNA, the CDR3 is TGTGCCAGCAGTGATACCGGGACAGGGGGCTACGAGCAGTACTTC. This sequence encodes CASSDTGTGGYEQYF.

The gene calls are TRBV7-8 and TRBJ2-5; 7 nucleotides agree with TRBD1. CDR1 SGHVS and CDR2 FQNEAQ come from the germline V gene. The CDR3 is made up of 14 amino acids. V lost 5 bases and J lost 5; bases outside the gene matches: 8. In nucleotides, the CDR3 is TGTGCCAGCAGCCCGCACAGGGGCCCGGAGACCCAGTACTTC. Encoded protein: CASSPHRGPETQYF.

A few counts support this clone. The chain carries TRBV7-2 and TRBJ2-5, with D uncertain. The CDR3 length is 14 residues. Trimming stripped 1 base from V and 5 bases from J, with 11 bases between. CDR1 is SGHTA and CDR2 is FQGNSA in the germline V gene. The DNA for the CDR3 is TGTGCCAGCAGCTTAGATTTGGGATACGAGACCCAGTACTTC. Residues: CASSLDLGYETQYF.

In its sample, this clone was seen a few times. The chain carries TRBV11-3 and TRBJ2-5; 10 bases are shared with TRBD2. J lost 5 bases, V lost 5 bases, and 11 bases had no gene match. This CDR3 region has 16 residues. CDR1 is SGHNT, CDR2 YENEEA, per germline. The CDR3, as DNA: TGTGCCAGCAGCCGAGCCGTTCTAGCGGGAGTTGAGACCCAGTACTTC. Its translation is CASSRAVLAGVETQYF.

The chain joins TRBV15 to TRBJ1-6; the D is unclear. Germline CDR1 is LNHNV and CDR2 is YYDKDF (reference sequence). The CDR3 contains 14 residues. With 0 bases removed from V and 6 bases from J, the gap between germline ends came to 6 bases. CDR3 protein: CATSRDPGNSPLHF. The CDR3 coding sequence is TGTGCCACCAGCAGAGATCCGGGTAATTCACCCCTCCACTTT.

Only a few counts were recorded for this clone. The rearrangement links TRBV14 to TRBJ2-1; D unclear. The CDR3 loop spans 15 amino acids. Germline assignment: CDR1 SGHDN and CDR2 FVKESK. The V gene lost 0 bases and the J gene lost 4 bases, with 10 bases spanning the gap. CDR3 protein: CASSQENRAYNEQFF. Here the CDR3 DNA reads TGTGCCAGCAGCCAAGAGAATCGGGCGTACAATGAGCAGTTCTTC.

The V gene is TRBV2, the J gene TRBJ2-7; the match to TRBD1 covers 8 bases. V shed 9 bases, J shed 4 bases, and the junction held 8 bases outside the gene matches. From germline, CDR1 is SNHLY and CDR2 FYNNEI. The CDR3 runs to 13 residues. The CDR3 reads CASMQGAAYEQYV. The CDR3 DNA reads TGTGCCAGTATGCAGGGGGCGGCTTACGAGCAGTACGTC.

This clone came up a few times. The V call is TRBV6-7, the J call TRBJ2-1; the D is unclear. Being an ORF, TRBV6-7 has a function that is uncertain. The CDR3 contains 12 residues. The V and J ends lost 2 bases and 8 bases respectively, with 7 bases between them. CDR3 sequence: CASSYRRDEQFF. The CDR3 nucleotides read TGTGCCAGCAGTTACCGTCGGGATGAGCAGTTCTTC.

This clone was counted only a few times. This sequence joins TRBV7-2 and TRBJ1-5; possibly TRBD1 for D (5 bases). Germline CDR1 is SGHTA and CDR2 is FQGNSA. Deletions cut 5 bases from V and 7 bases from J, with 12 bases between. This CDR3 contains 13 residues. The CDR3 DNA sequence: TGTGCCAGCAGCCAAAGCGGGGGGCAGCCCCAGCATTTT. Residues: CASSQSGGQPQHF.

This chain's CDR3 is CASSQDSGGAVLTF. The CDR3 bases are TGCGCCAGCAGCCAAGATTCCGGGGGGGCCGTCCTGACTTTC. The V call is TRBV4-3, the J call TRBJ2-6; TRBD2 agrees at 8 bases. The germline gives CDR1 LGHNA, CDR2 YSLEER. CDR3 length equals 14 residues. V lost 0 bases to trimming and J lost 12 bases; unmatched junction nucleotides: 4.

This chain connects TRBV15 to TRBJ2-1; maybe TRBD1 (6 bases). Trimming cost V 3 bases and J 4 bases, with 10 bases left between them. Looked up from germline, CDR1 is LNHNV and CDR2 is YYDKDF (reference sequence). The CDR3 covers 14 residues. The CDR3 sequence is CATSSRDTYNEQFF. In DNA form, the CDR3 reads TGTGCCACCAGCAGTCGGGACACGTACAATGAGCAGTTCTTC.

The sample holds a few counts of this clone. The genes are TRBV2 and TRBJ1-1; D is possibly TRBD1 (6 bases). Trimming cost V 2 bases and J 4 bases, with 8 bases left between them. From germline, CDR1 is SNHLY and CDR2 FYNNEI. This CDR3 contains 13 residues. The CDR3 spells CASSERGFTEAFF. The CDR3 bases are TGTGCCAGCAGTGAAAGGGGGTTCACTGAAGCTTTCTTT. The variable domain in full, completed from reference TRBV2 and TRBJ1-1, reads EPEVTQTPSHQVTQMGQEVILRCVPISNHLYFYWYRQILGQKVEFLVSFYNNEISEKSEIFDDQFSVERPDGSNFTLKIRSTKLEDSAMYFCASSERGFTEAFFGQGTRLTVV.

This clone has a handful of counts. The chain combines TRBV7-8 with TRBJ2-3; D gene uncertain. V lost 6 bases to trimming and J lost 4 bases, with 8 bases between them. Germline V gene sequence: CDR1 SGHVS, CDR2 FQNEAQ. CDR3 length: 12 amino acids. CDR3 in amino acids: CASSFSSDTQYF. The CDR3 nucleotides are TGTGCCAGCAGTTTTAGCTCAGATACGCAGTATTTT.

The V gene is TRBV5-1, the J gene TRBJ2-7, with 7 bases that match TRBD2. The germline CDR1 and CDR2 sequences are SGHRS and YFSETQ. J gave up 2 bases and V 0 bases, and 5 bases lay outside the gene matches. CDR3 length equals 15 residues. The CDR3 DNA reads as TGCGCCAGCAGCTTGGATGGCGGGAGCCCCTACGAGCAGTACTTC. Translating gives CASSLDGGSPYEQYF.

Concerning this clone itself: The sample has other DNA sequences that encode this CDR3 too. The J gene is TRBJ2-3, the V gene TRBV7-9; D not certain. The germline V and J ends were trimmed by 5 bases and 4 bases, with 7 bases remaining between them. Germline values: CDR1 SEHNR, CDR2 FQNEAQ (reference sequence). CDR3 length: 12 amino acids. CDR3 sequence (DNA): TGTGCCAGCAGCCTGCTCCCAGATACGCAGTATTTT. Protein: CASSLLPDTQYF.